One sample yielded the 26 T cell receptor beta chains listed below, sequenced in a study of spatial heterogeneity in lung cancer. The time point here: sample taken at primary tumor resection. TCRdb reprocessed the 5' RACE reads with MiXCR, giving one entry per CDR3 protein. The sample records approximately 40,000 distinct CDR3 sequences, approximately 14% being singletons. The input for sequencing was PBMCs, taken at surgery. These receptors were collected from a male donor with early-stage non-small cell lung cancer.

This clonotype was seen ten or more times. The V and J genes are TRBV4-2 and TRBJ2-2, with D perhaps matching TRBD2 (5 bases). Per germline, CDR1 LGHNA and CDR2 YNFKEQ. The V end was cut by 0 bases, the J end by 2 bases, with 7 bases between. This CDR3 is 15 amino acids long. CDR3 DNA: TGTGCCAGCAGCCAAGATAGCGTAAACACCGGGGAGCTGTTTTTT. Translating gives CASSQDSVNTGELFF.

This clonotype was counted at least ten times. This chain links TRBV6-2 or TRBV6-3 with TRBJ2-7; D is unresolved. Germline V lookup: CDR1 MNHEY, CDR2 SVGEGT. V lost 2 bases and J 1 base, leaving 6 bases between the germline ends. CDR3 length: 13 residues. CDR3 sequence (DNA): TGTGCCAGCAGTTACCGTAGGTCCTACGAGCAGTACTTC. Encoded protein: CASSYRRSYEQYF.

The sample holds many counts of this clonotype. This chain uses TRBV28 with TRBJ2-5; D unclear. Germline assignment: CDR1 MDHEN and CDR2 SYDVKM. This CDR3 has 13 amino acids. The V and J ends lost 2 bases and 5 bases respectively, with 9 bases between them. The CDR3 DNA reads as TGTGCCAGCAGTTTACCAGTGAGTGAGACCCAGTACTTC. It codes for CASSLPVSETQYF.

This clonotype was recorded at least ten times. The CDR3 sequence is CASSTYRLAISEETQYF. The CDR3, as DNA: TGTGCCAGCAGTACCTATCGACTAGCTATTTCAGAAGAGACCCAGTACTTC. The rearrangement joins TRBV28 to TRBJ2-5; 7 bases line up with TRBD2. CDR3 size: 17 residues. V dropped 5 bases and J dropped 3; count of bases not matched to a gene: 15. The germline V gene encodes CDR1 MDHEN and CDR2 SYDVKM.

This clonotype was detected ten times or more. The chain combines TRBV28 with TRBJ2-7, with D perhaps TRBD2 (6 bases). The CDR3 loop spans 15 amino acids. Germline V gene data show CDR1 as MDHEN and CDR2 as SYDVKM. V dropped 2 bases and J dropped 0 bases, with 11 bases sitting between them. Here the CDR3 DNA reads TGTGCCAGCAGTTTAATCGGGGGTCCCTCCTACGAGCAGTACTTC. It translates to CASSLIGGPSYEQYF.

The table lists this clonotype with many counts. The V and J genes are TRBV7-2 and TRBJ2-3; D tentatively reads TRBD1 or TRBD2 (5 bases each). Per germline, CDR1 SGHTA and CDR2 FQGNSA. This CDR3 region has 13 residues. Trimming shortened V by 8 bases and J by 1 base, and 10 bases separated the two germline ends. The CDR3 DNA reads as TGTGCCAGCGGGGGTCGGGGCACAGATACGCAGTATTTT. Translating gives CASGGRGTDTQYF.

This clonotype was seen more than once but under ten times. The V and J genes are TRBV3-1 and TRBJ2-7, with TRBD1 matching 7 bases. This CDR3 region has 15 residues. The germline V gene encodes CDR1 LGHDT and CDR2 YNNKEL (reference sequence). V shed 1 base and J 6 bases; nucleotides not matched to a gene: 9. CDR3 sequence: CASSQVIRGSSEQYF. The CDR3 bases are TGTGCCAGCAGCCAAGTTATCAGGGGGTCGAGCGAGCAGTACTTC.

The chain couples TRBV27 to TRBJ1-6, with a weak D call TRBD1 (5 bases). The germline V gene encodes CDR1 MNHEY and CDR2 SMNVEV (reference sequence). The CDR3 length is 17 residues. V was cut by 6 bases and J by 2 bases, with 17 bases left in between. Written as DNA, the CDR3 is TGTGCCAGCAGACTACAGGACGCTTTACCCTATAATTCACCCCTCCACTTT. Translation gives CASRLQDALPYNSPLHF.

V gene TRBV12-5 combines with J gene TRBJ2-2; D is perhaps TRBD2 (5 bases). V was pared by 1 base and J by 3 bases, with 9 bases between. Germline V gene lookup returns CDR1 LGHNT and CDR2 FRNRAP. This CDR3 has 15 residues. The CDR3 DNA sequence: TGTGCTAGTGGTTTGGGGACTTCCGACACCGGGGAGCTGTTTTTT. This encodes CASGLGTSDTGELFF.

This clonotype has more than one count but fewer than ten. The J gene is TRBJ2-3, the V gene TRBV5-1; D might be TRBD1 (6 bases). The CDR3 is made up of 14 amino acids. The ends were cut back, 4 bases at V and 2 bases at J, with 11 bases in the middle. Per the germline V gene, CDR1 is SGHRS and CDR2 is YFSETQ. Here the CDR3 reads CASSQGHITDTQYF. The CDR3 region has the DNA TGCGCCAGCAGCCAGGGACATATCACAGATACGCAGTATTTT.

This clonotype has a count of ten or more. This sequence joins TRBV7-3 and TRBJ2-2; possible D gene TRBD1, 6 bases. From germline, CDR1 is SGHTA and CDR2 FQGTGA. The V end lost 3 bases, the J end lost 0 bases, and 14 bases lay between the germline ends. The CDR3 contains 17 residues. The CDR3 coding sequence is TGTGCCAGCAGCTTGTGGGCAGGGGAGACGAACACCGGGGAGCTGTTTTTT. It translates to CASSLWAGETNTGELFF.

The chain couples TRBV7-6 to TRBJ2-7; 12 nucleotides line up with TRBD2. This CDR3 contains 20 residues. Germline V gene data show CDR1 as SGHVS and CDR2 as FNYEAQ. The ends lost 1 base at V and 2 bases at J; junction bases unmatched: 15. The CDR3 nucleotides read TGTGCCAGCAGCTTAGGGACGCCGACTAGCGGGAGAGGCGGCACCTACGAGCAGTACTTC. As protein: CASSLGTPTSGRGGTYEQYF.

This clonotype showed up just a few times. One base away lies a much larger clone, so this may be a sequencing read error. The V call is TRBV28, the J call TRBJ2-1; D gene unclear. Germline V gene lookup returns CDR1 MDHEN and CDR2 SYDVKM. The CDR3 is 11 residues long. The CDR3 DNA follows: TGTGTCAGCACCATGTACAATGAGCAGTTCTTC. Residues: CVSTMYNEQFF.

This clonotype was seen only a few times. J is TRBJ2-5 and V is TRBV20-1, with a tentative D call TRBD2 (5 bases). Trimming stripped 4 bases from V and 3 bases from J, with 12 bases between. From germline, CDR1 is DFQATT and CDR2 SNEGSKA (reference sequence). The length of the CDR3 is 13 residues. CDR3 sequence: CSANYPGKETQYF. CDR3 sequence (DNA): TGCAGTGCTAATTACCCGGGGAAAGAGACCCAGTACTTC.

This clonotype was seen repeatedly, ten times or more. The gene calls are TRBV7-6 and TRBJ2-7; D might be TRBD1 (5 bases). V was shortened by 1 base and J by 10 bases, with 11 bases between the two germline ends. The V gene's germline CDR1 is SGHVS and CDR2 FNYEAQ. This CDR3 spans 12 amino acids. CDR3 in amino acids: CASSLGGHIQYF. DNA for the CDR3: TGTGCCAGCAGCTTAGGAGGACACATACAGTACTTC.

This clonotype was counted at least ten times. The chain employs TRBV7-2 and TRBJ1-1; TRBD1 agrees at 9 bases. Germline CDR1 is SGHTA and CDR2 is FQGNSA. With 2 bases clipped from V and 2 bases from J, the junction kept 12 bases outside the gene matches. This CDR3 has 18 amino acids. CDR3: CASSLRDPGQGLNTEAFF. The CDR3 region has the DNA TGTGCCAGCAGCTTACGGGACCCGGGACAGGGCTTAAACACTGAAGCTTTCTTT.

This clonotype was counted at least ten times. The gene calls are TRBV4-1 and TRBJ1-2, with D unresolved. Germline CDR1 MGHRA, CDR2 YSYEKL. This CDR3 is 14 amino acids long. V gave up 0 bases and J gave up 8 bases, with 13 bases separating them. This chain's CDR3 is CASSQDDGPGGYTF. The CDR3 DNA reads as TGCGCCAGCAGCCAAGATGACGGGCCTGGCGGCTACACCTTC.

This clonotype was observed a few times. J is TRBJ2-7 and V is TRBV14; TRBD2 agrees at 8 bases. The J segment lost 4 bases and the V segment lost 1 base, leaving 6 bases of the junction unmatched. Germline V lookup: CDR1 SGHDN, CDR2 FVKESK. The CDR3 has 15 amino acids. As DNA, the CDR3 is TGTGCCAGCAGCCAAGGATGGCGGGAGGAATACGAGCAGTACTTC. This encodes CASSQGWREEYEQYF.

This clonotype was counted only a few times. The rearrangement joins TRBV7-9 to TRBJ2-7; 10 bases are shared with TRBD1. The CDR3 length is 14 residues. V lost 7 bases and J lost 0; bases outside the gene matches: 3. Germline values: CDR1 SEHNR, CDR2 FQNEAQ (reference sequence). The CDR3 DNA reads as TGTGCCAGCACCCGGACAGGGGGCTCCTACGAGCAGTACTTC. Translating gives CASTRTGGSYEQYF.

This clonotype was picked up many times. The chain links TRBV12-3 or TRBV12-4 to TRBJ2-3; 15 bases agree with TRBD2. V lost 3 bases, J lost 4 bases, and 2 bases stayed unmatched. CDR3 length: 16 amino acids. The CDR3, as DNA: TGTGCCAGCAGTTTGGGACTAGCGGGGGGATCAGATACGCAGTATTTT. It yields the protein CASSLGLAGGSDTQYF.

The table lists this clonotype with many counts. The rearrangement uses TRBV29-1 and TRBJ2-1; D unclear. Between the trimmed V and J ends, which lost 4 bases and 7 bases, there was a span of 8 bases. The CDR3 spans 11 residues. Germline V gene lookup returns CDR1 SQVTM and CDR2 ANQGSEA. In nucleotides, the CDR3 is TGCAGCGTTGCCCTAGTTAATGAGCAGTTCTTC. It translates to CSVALVNEQFF.

This clonotype has at least ten counts. This chain uses TRBV7-8 with TRBJ2-1, with D unclear. V lost 8 bases to trimming and J lost 4 bases, with 6 bases between them. The CDR3 is made up of 11 amino acids. CDR1 is SGHVS and CDR2 is FQNEAQ in the germline V gene. CDR3 sequence: CASLGYNEQFF. In DNA, the CDR3 is TGTGCCAGCCTGGGGTACAATGAGCAGTTCTTC. The whole variable domain, filled in from reference TRBV7-8 and TRBJ2-1, reads GAGVSQSPRYKVAKRGQDVALRCDPISGHVSLFWYQQALGQGPEFLTYFQNEAQLDKSGLPSDRFFAERPEGSVSTLKIQRTQQEDSAVYLCASLGYNEQFFGPGTRLTVL.

This clonotype came up a few times. The rearrangement links TRBV5-5 to TRBJ2-1; D is perhaps TRBD2 (5 bases). V lost 5 bases and J 5 bases, leaving 14 bases between the germline ends. Germline assignment: CDR1 SGHKS and CDR2 YYEKEE (reference sequence). The CDR3 runs to 14 residues. CDR3 coding DNA: TGTGCCAGCAGGATATACGGACTGAACAATGAGCAGTTCTTC. This sequence encodes CASRIYGLNNEQFF. Looking up the rest from reference TRBV5-5 and TRBJ2-1 gives the full variable domain: DAGVTQSPTHLIKTRGQQVTLRCSPISGHKSVSWYQQVLGQGPQFIFQYYEKEERGRGNFPDRFSARQFPNYSSELNVNALLLGDSALYLCASRIYGLNNEQFFGPGTRLTVL.

The chain joins TRBV6-1 to TRBJ1-6; D not certain. V was cut by 1 base and J by 8 bases, with 15 bases left in between. CDR3 length: 16 residues. CDR1 MNHNS and CDR2 SASEGT come from the germline V gene. Here the CDR3 DNA reads TGTGCCAGCAGTGAAGATGGGTGGGTGAAGGATTCACCCCTCCACTTT. Its protein is CASSEDGWVKDSPLHF.

The chain carries TRBV12-3 or TRBV12-4 and TRBJ1-1; 7 positions match TRBD1. V dropped 6 bases and J dropped 9; count of bases not matched to a gene: 10. This CDR3 contains 13 residues. As DNA, the CDR3 is TGTGCCAGCAGCCTCGGACAGGCCGACCAAGCTTTCTTT. Translation gives CASSLGQADQAFF.

This clonotype was seen at least ten times. This chain joins TRBV20-1 and TRBJ2-1; 10 bases line up with TRBD2. Germline-derived CDR1 and CDR2 are DFQATT and SNEGSKA (reference sequence). The CDR3 is 16 residues long. Trimming at V came to 0 bases and at J to 2 bases, leaving 4 bases not matched to a gene. The DNA of the CDR3 is TGCAGTGCTAGAGATCGGACTAGCGGAACCTACAATGAGCAGTTCTTC. It translates to CSARDRTSGTYNEQFF.